A single T cell receptor beta chain is shown here with its context. Its antigen is not identified. These data come from a study of T cell responses to AZD1222 COVID-19 vaccine. The table came from immunoSEQ multiplex PCR; TCRdb's copy has only in-frame clones and leaves some out. The profile shows under 95,000 clones, around nine tenths of them singletons. Trimming took off 7 bases at V and 3 bases at J, with 16 bases between the two ends. Germline values: CDR1 MGHDK, CDR2 SYGVNS. This CDR3 comprises 14 residues. Overall study findings and caveats: Just 5 to 7 people given AZD1222 tested seropositive at baseline. All repertoire sampling was performed exclusively after the peak T cell response. Two doses of AZD1222 preceded a rise in Spike-specific TCR breadth and depth.

The sequencing here drew on peripheral blood, taken 28 days after the second AZD1222 dose. V gene TRBV25-1 combines with J gene TRBJ2-7; tentatively, D is TRBD2 (6 bases). The TCR originated in an adult who received the AZD1222 COVID-19 vaccine. This CDR3 reads CASTVYEGGYEQYF. CDR3 coding DNA: TGTGCCAGCACCGTGTACGAGGGAGGCTACGAGCAGTACTTC.